Listed here are 6 T cell receptor beta chains from one sample, sequenced in a study of response to subunit inactivated influenza vaccine. TCRdb re-called the RT-PCR reads through MiXCR, storing one row per CDR3 protein. This table has 560,000 or so distinct CDR3 sequences, around 8% appearing once. The sample in question was PBMCs from blood, obtained 23 months after vaccination. The receptor set was obtained from a man between 45 and 75 years old who received an inactivated influenza vaccine.

Comment on this clonotype: A single base separates this from a much larger clone, so it may be a read error. The rearrangement links TRBV10-2 to TRBJ1-1, with no clear D. The V gene's germline CDR1 is WSHSY and CDR2 SAAADI. The CDR3 runs to 15 residues. The CDR3 region is CASSETQSMKTEAFF. The DNA for the CDR3 is TGCGCCAGCAGTGAAACACAAAGCATGAAAACTGAAGCTTTCTTT.

This clonotype was observed a handful of times. The chain recombines TRBV20-1 with TRBJ1-2; D uncertain. Trimming took off 0 bases at V and 8 bases at J, with 13 bases between the two ends. CDR1 and CDR2 from the germline V gene are DFQATT and SNEGSKA (reference sequence). CDR3 size: 13 residues. CDR3 residues: CSARDGPGGGYTF. In nucleotides, the CDR3 is TGCAGTGCTAGAGATGGACCGGGCGGCGGCTACACCTTC.

The chain is built from TRBV20-1 and TRBJ2-3, with 7 bases aligning to TRBD1. The CDR3 is 13 amino acids. Germline V gene lookup returns CDR1 DFQATT and CDR2 SNEGSKA (reference sequence). The trim removed 7 bases at V and 6 bases at J, leaving 10 bases unmatched. CDR3: CSVSPTRGDTQYF. The CDR3 region has the DNA TGCAGTGTCAGCCCCACCAGGGGGGATACGCAGTATTTT.

V and J are TRBV24-1 and TRBJ2-7, with 8 bases lining up with TRBD1. Germline V gene data show CDR1 as KGHDR and CDR2 as SFDVKD. This CDR3 is built from 14 residues. V trimming: 3 bases; J trimming: 6 bases; junction bases outside the gene matches: 6. In DNA, the CDR3 is TGTGCCACCAGTGATCCTTGGACAGGGCTCGAGCAGTACTTC. Its translation: CATSDPWTGLEQYF.

The chain combines TRBV4-2 with TRBJ2-7; 8 nucleotides agree with TRBD2. Trimming took 0 bases from V and 5 from J; bases not matched to a gene: 9. Germline CDR1 is LGHNA and CDR2 is YNFKEQ. The CDR3 length is 16 residues. In DNA, the CDR3 is TGTGCCAGCAGCCAAGATAGGACGGGAGGGGTCGACGAGCAGTACTTC. It encodes CASSQDRTGGVDEQYF.

The V and J genes are TRBV6-1 and TRBJ1-6; D gene unclear. V was shortened by 0 bases and J by 10 bases, with 13 bases between the two germline ends. The CDR3 has 15 residues. Germline V lookup: CDR1 MNHNS, CDR2 SASEGT. DNA of the CDR3: TGTGCCAGCAGTGAAGCGGACTCGGCAGGATCACCCCTCCACTTT. The encoded protein is CASSEADSAGSPLHF.